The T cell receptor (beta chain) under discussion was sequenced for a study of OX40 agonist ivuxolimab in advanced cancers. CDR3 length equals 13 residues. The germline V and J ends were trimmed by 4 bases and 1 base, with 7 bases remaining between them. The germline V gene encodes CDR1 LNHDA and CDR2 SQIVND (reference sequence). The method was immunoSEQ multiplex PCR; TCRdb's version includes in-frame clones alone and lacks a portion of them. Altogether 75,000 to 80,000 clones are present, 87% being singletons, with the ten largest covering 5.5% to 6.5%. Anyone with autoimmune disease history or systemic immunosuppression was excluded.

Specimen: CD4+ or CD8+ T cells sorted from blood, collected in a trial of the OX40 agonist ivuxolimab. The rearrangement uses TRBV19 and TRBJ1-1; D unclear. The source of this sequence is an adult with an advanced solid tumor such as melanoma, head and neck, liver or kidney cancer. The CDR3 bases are TGTGCCAGTAGTACCAAAGGGAACACTGAAGCTTTCTTT. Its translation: CASSTKGNTEAFF.